This T cell receptor beta chain is from a study of blood T cell repertoires in COVID-19. Study context: From T cells, B-cell-depleted T cells, or PBMCs came the material, which was cDNA or gDNA.

Sequenced by immunoSEQ multiplex PCR; TCRdb stores in-frame clones only, minus some. The profile shows about 160,000 clones, around 84% of them singletons. The receptor was derived from a human donor with acute or convalescent COVID-19. The donor label of this sample is uncertain. The sample consisted of peripheral blood.

The DNA of the CDR3 is TGTGCCAGCAGTTTCCCCAACAGGGGGCCCGAGCAGTTCTTC. Its translation is CASSFPNRGPEQFF. The V gene is TRBV28, the J gene TRBJ2-1, with 9 bases aligning to TRBD1. Germline V gene sequence: CDR1 MDHEN, CDR2 SYDVKM. Trimming removed 3 bases from V and 10 bases from J; junction bases left unmatched: 7. The CDR3 consists of 14 residues.